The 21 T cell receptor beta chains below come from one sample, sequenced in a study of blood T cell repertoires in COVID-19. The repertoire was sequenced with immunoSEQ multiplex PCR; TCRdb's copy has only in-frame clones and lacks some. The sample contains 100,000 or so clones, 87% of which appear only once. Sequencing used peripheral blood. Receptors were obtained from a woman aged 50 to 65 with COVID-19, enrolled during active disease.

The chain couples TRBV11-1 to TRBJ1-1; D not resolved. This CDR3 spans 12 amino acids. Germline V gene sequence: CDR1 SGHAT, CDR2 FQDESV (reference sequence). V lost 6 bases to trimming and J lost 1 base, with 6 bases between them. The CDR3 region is CASSHKNTEAFF. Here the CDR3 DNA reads TGTGCCAGCAGTCACAAGAACACTGAAGCTTTCTTT.

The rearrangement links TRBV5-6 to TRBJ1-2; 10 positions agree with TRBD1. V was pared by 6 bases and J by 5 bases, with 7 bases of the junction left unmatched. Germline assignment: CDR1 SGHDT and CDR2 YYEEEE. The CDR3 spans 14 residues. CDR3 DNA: TGTGCCAGCACCCCCGGGACAGGGGTGTATGGCTACACCTTC. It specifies CASTPGTGVYGYTF.

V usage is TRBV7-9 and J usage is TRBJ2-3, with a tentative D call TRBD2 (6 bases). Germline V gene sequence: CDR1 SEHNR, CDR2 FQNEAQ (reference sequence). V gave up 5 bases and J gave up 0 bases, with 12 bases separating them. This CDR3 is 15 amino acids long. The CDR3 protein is CASSQGGVSTDTQYF. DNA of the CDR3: TGTGCCAGCAGCCAAGGAGGGGTTAGCACAGATACGCAGTATTTT.

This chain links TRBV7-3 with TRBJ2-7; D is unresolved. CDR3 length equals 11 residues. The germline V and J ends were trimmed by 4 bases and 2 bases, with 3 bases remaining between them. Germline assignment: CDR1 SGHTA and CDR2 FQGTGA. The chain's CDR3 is CASSYTYEQYF. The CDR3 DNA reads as TGTGCCAGCAGCTACACCTACGAGCAGTACTTC.

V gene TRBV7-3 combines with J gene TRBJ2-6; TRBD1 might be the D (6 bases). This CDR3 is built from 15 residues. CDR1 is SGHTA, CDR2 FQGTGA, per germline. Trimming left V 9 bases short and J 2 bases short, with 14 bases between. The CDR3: CARGLEGAGANVLTF. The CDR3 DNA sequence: TGTGCCAGAGGTCTTGAGGGGGCTGGGGCCAACGTCCTGACTTTC.

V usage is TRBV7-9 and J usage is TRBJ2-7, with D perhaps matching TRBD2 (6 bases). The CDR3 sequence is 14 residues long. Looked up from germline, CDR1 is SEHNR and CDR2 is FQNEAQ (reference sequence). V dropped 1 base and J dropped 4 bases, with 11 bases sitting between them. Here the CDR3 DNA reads TGTGCCAGCAGCTTAGAGGGGACTTTGTACGAGCAGTACTTC. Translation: CASSLEGTLYEQYF.

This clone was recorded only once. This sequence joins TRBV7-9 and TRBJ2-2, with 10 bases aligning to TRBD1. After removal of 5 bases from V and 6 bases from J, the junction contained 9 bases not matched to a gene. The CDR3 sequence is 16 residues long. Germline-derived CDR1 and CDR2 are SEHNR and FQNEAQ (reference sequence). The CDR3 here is CASSPGTGDIAGELFF. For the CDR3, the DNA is TGTGCCAGCAGCCCAGGGACAGGGGATATCGCCGGGGAGCTGTTTTTT.

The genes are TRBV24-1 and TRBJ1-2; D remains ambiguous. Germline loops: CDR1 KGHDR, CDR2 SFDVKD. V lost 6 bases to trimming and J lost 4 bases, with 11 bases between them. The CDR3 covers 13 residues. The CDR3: CATSSARPYGYTF. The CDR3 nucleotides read TGTGCCACCAGTAGCGCCAGACCCTATGGCTACACCTTC.

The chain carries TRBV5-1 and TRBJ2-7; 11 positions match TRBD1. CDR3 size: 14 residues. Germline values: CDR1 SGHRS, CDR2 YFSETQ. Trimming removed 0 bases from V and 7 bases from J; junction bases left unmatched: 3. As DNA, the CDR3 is TGCGCCAGCAGCTTGGAGGACAGGGGGCGAGAGCAGTACTTC. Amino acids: CASSLEDRGREQYF.

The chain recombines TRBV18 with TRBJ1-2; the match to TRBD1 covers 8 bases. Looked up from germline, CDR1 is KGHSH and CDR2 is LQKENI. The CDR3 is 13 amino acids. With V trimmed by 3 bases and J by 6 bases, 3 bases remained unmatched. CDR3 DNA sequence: TGTGCCAGCTCACCCGACAGGGGACATGGCTACACCTTC. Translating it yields CASSPDRGHGYTF.

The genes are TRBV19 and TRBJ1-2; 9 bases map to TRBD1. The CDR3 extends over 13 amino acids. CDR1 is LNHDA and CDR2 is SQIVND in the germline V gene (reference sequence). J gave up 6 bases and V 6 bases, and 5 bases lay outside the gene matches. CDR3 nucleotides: TGTGCCAGTAGGCCGAGGACAGGGGATGGCTACACCTTC. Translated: CASRPRTGDGYTF.

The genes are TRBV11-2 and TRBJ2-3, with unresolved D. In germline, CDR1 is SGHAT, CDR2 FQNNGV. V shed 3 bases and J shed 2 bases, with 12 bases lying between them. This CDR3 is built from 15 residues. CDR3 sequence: CASSFQRRATDTQYF. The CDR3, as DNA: TGTGCCAGCAGCTTCCAGCGCCGAGCCACAGATACGCAGTATTTT.

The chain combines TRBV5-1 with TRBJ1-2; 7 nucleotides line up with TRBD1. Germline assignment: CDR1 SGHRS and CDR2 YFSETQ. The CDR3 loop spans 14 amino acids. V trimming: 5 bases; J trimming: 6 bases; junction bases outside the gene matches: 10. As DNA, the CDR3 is TGCGCCAGCAGTCGGGACAGCCCTGTGGATGGCTACACCTTC. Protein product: CASSRDSPVDGYTF.

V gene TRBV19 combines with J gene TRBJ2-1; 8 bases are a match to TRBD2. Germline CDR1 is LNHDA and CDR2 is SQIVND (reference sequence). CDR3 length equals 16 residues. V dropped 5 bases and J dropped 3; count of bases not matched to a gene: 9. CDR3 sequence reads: CASSASSGGLYNEQFF. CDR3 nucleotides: TGTGCCAGTAGTGCCTCGAGCGGGGGACTCTACAATGAGCAGTTCTTC.

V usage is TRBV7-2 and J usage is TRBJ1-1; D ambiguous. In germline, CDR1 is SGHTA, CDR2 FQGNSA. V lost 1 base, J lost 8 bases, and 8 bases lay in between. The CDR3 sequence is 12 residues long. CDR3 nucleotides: TGTGCCAGCAGCTTAGGCTCCAGGGAAGCTTTCTTT. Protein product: CASSLGSREAFF.

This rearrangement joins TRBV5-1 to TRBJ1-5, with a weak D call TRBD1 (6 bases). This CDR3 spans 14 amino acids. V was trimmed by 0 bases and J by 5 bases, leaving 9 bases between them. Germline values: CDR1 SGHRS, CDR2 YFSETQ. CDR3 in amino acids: CASSLEGVHQPQHF. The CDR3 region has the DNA TGCGCCAGCAGCTTGGAGGGGGTGCATCAGCCCCAGCATTTT. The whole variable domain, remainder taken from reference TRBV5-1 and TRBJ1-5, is KAGVTQTPRYLIKTRGQQVTLSCSPISGHRSVSWYQQTPGQGLQFLFEYFSETQRNKGNFPGRFSGRQFSNSRSEMNVSTLELGDSALYLCASSLEGVHQPQHFGDGTRLSIL.

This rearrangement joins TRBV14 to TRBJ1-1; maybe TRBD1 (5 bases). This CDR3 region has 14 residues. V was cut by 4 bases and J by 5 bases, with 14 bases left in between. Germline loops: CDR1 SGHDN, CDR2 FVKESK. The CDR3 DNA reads TGTGCCAGCAGCCGGACTACATGGGGGACTGAAGCTTTCTTT. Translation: CASSRTTWGTEAFF.

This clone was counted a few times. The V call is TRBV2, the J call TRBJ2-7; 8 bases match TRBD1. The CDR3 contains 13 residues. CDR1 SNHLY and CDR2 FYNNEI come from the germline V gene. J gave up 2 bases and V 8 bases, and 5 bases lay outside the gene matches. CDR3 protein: CASQTGAPYEQYF. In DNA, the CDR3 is TGTGCCAGCCAGACAGGGGCCCCCTACGAGCAGTACTTC.

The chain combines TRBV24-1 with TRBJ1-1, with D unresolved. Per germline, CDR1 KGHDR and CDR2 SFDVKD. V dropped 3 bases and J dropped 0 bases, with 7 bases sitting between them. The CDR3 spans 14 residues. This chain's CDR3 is CATSDGPMNTEAFF. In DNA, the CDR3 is TGTGCCACCAGTGATGGGCCGATGAACACTGAAGCTTTCTTT.

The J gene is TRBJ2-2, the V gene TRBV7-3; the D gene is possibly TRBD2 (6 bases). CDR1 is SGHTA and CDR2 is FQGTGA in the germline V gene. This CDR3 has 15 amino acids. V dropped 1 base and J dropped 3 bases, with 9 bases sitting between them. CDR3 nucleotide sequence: TGTGCCAGCAGCTTAAGTGCGGGGTACACCGGGGAGCTGTTTTTT. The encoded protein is CASSLSAGYTGELFF.

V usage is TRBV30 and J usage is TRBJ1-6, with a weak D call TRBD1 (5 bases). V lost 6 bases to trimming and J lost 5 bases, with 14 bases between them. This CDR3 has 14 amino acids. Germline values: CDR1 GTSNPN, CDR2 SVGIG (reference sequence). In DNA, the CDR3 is TGTGCCTGCTGGGAGGCAGGGCATAATTCACCCCTCCACTTT. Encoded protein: CACWEAGHNSPLHF.